This TCR beta chain was recovered during a study of T cells expressing NK-cell markers. The wider study: It was from sorted CD3+CD56+NKG2C+, CD3+CD56+NKG2C- and CD3+CD56-NKG2C+ T cells that TCR beta repertoires came. Among the eight sequenced donors, seven tested HCMV-seropositive and one tested seronegative.

With respect to this clonotype: Antigen: not known.

Reanalyzing the 5' RACE reads, TCRdb keeps one entry per CDR3 protein, without DNA. The sample data list roughly 430,000 distinct CDR3 sequences. Study observations and caveats: Unclear, still, was the HCMV specificity of the expanded NKG2C+ T cell clones. For several donors, these clonotypes were likewise the leading ones in the CD3+CD56-NKG2C+ fraction.

Looked up from germline, CDR1 is GTSNPN and CDR2 is SVGIG (reference sequence). This CDR3 has 14 residues. The source material was blood T cells: a sorted CD56 or NKG2C T cell subset, CD4+ or CD8+ T cells, or bulk PBMC T cells (not recorded which). V is TRBV30 and J is TRBJ2-1; the TCRdb D gene call, TRBD1, has no DNA to confirm it. This TCR was sampled from a woman aged 18 to 69 in good health. CDR3 amino acids: CAWGPGVAYNEQFF.